This T cell receptor (beta chain) was obtained from a study of cytomegalovirus exposure and HLA in healthy donors (dated by TCRdb to about 2017). Some background on the complete study: An earlier analysis of approximately 640 of the donors reported approximately 270 Gb of sequence data and 117 million unique TCR beta sequences from roughly 180 million T cells. Roughly 290 gigabases of sequencing data and 91 million or so unique TCR sequences made up an early release that covered approximately 650 HLA-typed donors. Of the roughly 400 genotyped donors, approximately 83% fell in the genetic ancestry cluster associated with self-reported Caucasian donors. The study aimed to test whether signatures of past pathogen exposure could be identified by cataloging public T cell receptors. The study profiled the T cell repertoires of around 700 subjects by immunosequencing and related them to cytomegalovirus serostatus. Besides the first cohort of 500 to 700 subjects, a separate validation cohort made up of 120 or so different subjects was used. High-throughput TCR immunosequencing, statistical association of individual TCRs with disease status, and machine learning were combined to predict cytomegalovirus infection status. In a later analysis, previously published TCR beta repertoires from 500 to 750 donors were re-analyzed and high-resolution HLA genotyping was added so that TCR occurrence patterns could be studied. The later analysis used no new phenotypic data to find candidate immune exposures, relying instead on TCR beta sequences and their occurrence across donors. An earlier analysis of some 500 of the donors applied high-throughput TCR beta sequencing to assess whether each TCR beta V gene segment acted as functional or pseudogenic. Alongside the repertoire data, information on donor age, sex, ethnicity and CMV serostatus was compiled. A later genetic analysis used genome-wide SNP genotypes for about 55% of the 666 donors, treating that subset as a discovery cohort. All discovery cohort repertoires had been generated using a single sequencing platform. HLA typing covered class I and class II loci at four-digit resolution. The number of typed donors differed by locus: about 629-630 for A, B, C, DRB1 and DQB1; 522 for DQA1; 606 for DPA1; and some 430 for DPB1. Roughly 5 DR-DQ haplotypes were handled as single units for association and clustering because linkage in the cohort was strong. On average, 235,054 unique TCR beta nucleotide sequences were sequenced per donor among a few hundred genotyped donors of the cohort, with 15% to 20% of those sequences being non-productive. Summary of the overall study and its limitations: A further reported finding was that TCR beta sequences accurately predicted the HLA-A and HLA-B alleles for most subjects in the first cohort. In an earlier analysis of 587 of the donors, most TCR beta V segments appeared in productive rearrangements about 87% or about 30% of the time, broadly matching IMGT annotations. Because HLA typing was unavailable for some donors at each locus, only the typed subset was used in association tests. A later analysis found that TCR association rates varied across HLA loci, with DRB1 alleles showing the most associated TCRs and HLA-C alleles the fewest. Some IMGT-functional V segments, including TRBV6-2 and TRBV6-3, could not be told apart with the 87-base-pair reads, so those segments were excluded. The authors suggested that the approach could potentially be generalized to other disease states and immunological phenotypes. A total of roughly 160 TCR beta chains were listed by the study as associated with cytomegalovirus. Cytomegalovirus status was reported to be diagnosed by the classifier with high specificity and sensitivity in both the original and validation cohorts. In a later analysis, HLA-associated TCR beta chains were found to be more clonally expanded and to have lower generation probabilities than equally common non-associated chains. A later genetic analysis reported fewer N-insertions in productive TCRs among donors in an Asian-associated ancestry cluster than the roughly 700-donor mean. According to a later analysis, parvovirus B19, influenza, CMV and Epstein-Barr virus appeared linked to several top co-occurrence clusters. For the cohort, immune exposure information was limited to CMV serostatus. At a false discovery rate of 0.05, a later analysis linked 16,000 or so TCR beta sequences to specific HLA alleles. A later analysis found that most CMV-associated TCR beta chains appeared HLA-restricted, with HLA associations seemingly driven largely by CMV exposure. Linkage disequilibrium might explain the correlated functional status among segregating V segments, but an unknown experimental factor could not be excluded. A cluster of highly shared sequence variants was judged likely to be a technical artifact of the sequencing pipeline. The presence/absence analyses assumed that sequencing depth was roughly uniform across donors, and that assumption may not be true. Because counts were too low, about 15 rarely observed V segments, including chromosome 9 orphons, were left out of the earlier analysis of 500 to 650 of the donors. When HLA alleles, especially DR and DQ, strongly co-occurred, TCR associations were difficult to assign to individual alleles. V-gene and J-gene trimming of TCR beta chains was associated with a missense DCLRE1C variant in a later genetic analysis, and the association was replicated in an independent cohort. The cohort was sequenced for TCR beta chains only, and without alpha or paired-chain data the features that could be detected were limited. Most TCR sequences were seen in very few donors, while some public TCRs were found in many individuals. In vitro tests confirmed that a few of the cytomegalovirus-associated TCR beta chains recognize cytomegalovirus antigens.

In total, about 650 healthy bone marrow donors made up the cohort. Cohort members were all nominally healthy when sampled, although unrecorded immune exposures were likely present. The donor was CMV seropositive and belonged to the group of more than 250 seropositive cohort members. Every donor gave a peripheral blood sample, and the peripheral blood mononuclear cells from that sample were used for TCR beta sequencing. Genomic DNA extraction from the blood cell samples was performed with the Qiagen DNeasy Blood Extraction Kit. Compared with germline, V lacks 4 bases and J lacks 0 bases; bases without a gene match: 3. CDR1 is given as SGHNT and CDR2 as YYREEE, both from the germline V gene (reference sequence). Spanning cysteine to phenylalanine, the CDR3 consists of 14 amino acids. The DNA shown is the 42-base CDR3, in frame from base 1. Comments on this clone: Its antigen is still unknown. Base quality data are lacking; no much larger clone is found one base away.

Libraries were built with the immunoSEQ multiplex PCR assay. A mixture of 60 forward primers for TCR Vbeta segments and 13 reverse primers for TCR Jbeta segments was used in the multiplex PCR. The CDR3 region of rearranged TCR beta genes was amplified from genomic DNA by a multiplex PCR assay. The amplified TCR beta libraries were sequenced on the Illumina HiSeq System as 87-base-pair reads. The study's own analysis went as follows. Across the 600 to 700 repertoires, a later analysis counted 75 million to 90 million unique TCR beta chains, roughly 11 million of which were shared by at least two donors. Raw reads were error-corrected and collapsed into unique sequences by a nearest-neighbor algorithm in which closely related sequences were merged to remove PCR and sequencing errors. V, D and J gene segments were assigned by aligning CDR3 sequences to IMGT reference sequences. For a sequence to be retained, a match of at least six nucleotides was required to both a V gene segment and a J gene segment. Rearrangements were classified as productive when the CDR3 lacked stop codons and remained in frame with V and J, and all other rearrangements were classified as non-productive. CDR3 was defined by IMGT convention, running from the second conserved V-encoded cysteine to the conserved J-encoded phenylalanine. The earlier analysis of 587 of the donors excluded sequences that lacked an unambiguous match to a single V gene segment. An earlier analysis of 587 of the donors classified V segments as functional when productive rearrangements were above 56.7% and as segregating when the standard deviation between donors was above 5%. A statistical classification framework was built for diagnosing cytomegalovirus status from the catalog of TCR beta chain sequences. A later analysis assigned V and J genes by comparing TCR nucleotide sequences with IMGT/GENE-DB human TR gene sequences. A later analysis assigned CDR3 sequences and most-parsimonious VDJ recombination scenarios with the TCRdist pipeline. A later analysis defined each TCR beta chain by its CDR3 amino acid sequence plus V-gene family, and excluded reads lacking a unique V-gene family. In a later analysis, some 600 highly shared, low-generation-probability nucleotide sequences were removed to address suspected cross-contamination and a sequencing artifact. In a later analysis, a clonal expansion index was calculated for each public chain from normalized within-repertoire ranks of inferred template counts. In a later analysis, generation probabilities were computed with a VDJ recombination model fitted to out-of-frame rearrangements, and the resulting probabilities were checked against IGoR. Hypergeometric tests were used in a later analysis to score TCR-TCR, TCR-HLA and TCR-CMV co-occurrence, with a repertoire-size bias correction applied to the TCR pairs. False discovery rates were estimated in a later analysis by permuting HLA or CMV assignments 20 times. In a later analysis, co-occurring TCRs were grouped using DBSCAN, with TCRdist sequence similarity added in when clustering inside HLA-allele-positive subsets. Repertoires with fewer than 30,000 or more than 120,000 public chains were left out of co-occurrence clustering, as were about 5 repertoires with anomalous nucleotide sharing. This immuneACCESS table, as held by TCRdb, lists in-frame sequences with V and J called but not all clones. Of the missing ones, under half trace to an unresolved V gene in checked studies; the others have no known cause. The V and J calls and clone size are taken from that table; D and trimming were inferred from the DNA. For this sample the table gives roughly 180,000 clones, of which approximately 85% were detected only once. The ten largest make up 4.8% of the sample.

This chain joins TRBV5-4 to TRBJ2-5, with 7 bases matching TRBD1. The sequenced sample was PBMCs. The TCR was taken from a girl under 18 in good health and CMV-seropositive. At the DNA level, the sequence is TGTGCCAGCAGCCAGGGACAGCACCAAGAGACCCAGTACTTC. It translates to CASSQGQHQETQYF.